This T cell receptor (beta chain) was profiled in a study of shared clonotypes between healthy human individuals (dated by TCRdb to the early 2020s). Describing the broader study: The cohort included a few men and a couple of women between 18 and 49 years of age. For each donor, CD4 naive and CD4 memory were each run on three plates, CD8 naive on two plates, and CD8 memory on one plate. The study deeply sequenced blood TCR repertoires of five healthy adults to estimate repertoire size and the extent of clonotype sharing between individuals. To increase sequencing depth and limit assay-specific biases, TCR repertoire library preparation and sequencing were carried out by different laboratories using diverse techniques. Per donor, leukapheresis produced somewhere between about 0.8 and 9.5 billion PBMCs.

From its cysteine to its phenylalanine, the CDR3 spans 15 amino acids. Of all the DNA, just the CDR3 is kept, 45 bases in frame from base 1. V sheds 0 bases and J sheds 4 bases, leaving 14 bases between their ends. CDR1 and CDR2, per the germline V gene, are SGHRS and YFSETQ. TCR CDR3 regions were amplified from genomic DNA by multiplex PCR using the deep immunoSEQ assay. Extracted genomic DNA from each cell subset was distributed evenly across all wells of several immunoSEQ 96-well plates, and each plate was treated as a replicate. For sorted subsets, each replicate PCR was loaded with 200 ng genomic DNA, equivalent to 30,000 to 35,000 T cell genomes. Purified libraries were quantified with a Qubit 3.0 fluorometer, sized on a Bioanalyzer 2100, and re-quantified with the KAPA Library Quantification kit. A separate single-read 150-cycle Illumina NextSeq 550 flow cell was used to sequence each immunoSEQ 96-well plate. For the original study's pipeline: The immunoSEQ output contained only junctional sequences without quality scores, so filtering could not match that applied to full-length reads. Sequences were annotated with PyIR, a Python wrapper for IgBLAST v1.9, using IMGT germline references to assign V/J genes and CDR3. Reads with weak V/J assignments (E-value above 1e-6), missing CDR3, stop codons, out-of-frame junctions, or ambiguous translated residues were removed. V3J clonotypes were defined as sequences sharing the same inferred V gene, J gene, and CDR3 amino acid sequence. Percentage overlap between repertoires was computed as shared unique clonotypes divided by the size of the smaller repertoire. Repertoire richness was assessed with RTK rarefaction, the Chao1 estimator, and Recon v2.1 estimates of unobserved clonotypes. Generation probabilities for all TCRbeta clonotypes obtained by the gDNA method from a handful of donors were computed using OLGA. What TCRdb holds here is the immuneACCESS table cut down to in-frame rearrangements. Part of the clones is not present; checked against another copy, under half of the missing clones reflect an unresolved V gene, and the others are unexplained. That table furnishes V, J and clone size, whereas the DNA furnished D and trimming. This sample holds around 2.1 million clones; roughly 95% were observed only once. Jointly, the top ten make up less than 0.15% of the sample.

The donors were healthy, HIV-negative adults with no recently reported acute infections or vaccinations. Only Caucasian adults living in Nashville, Tennessee, USA were represented among the donors. Magnetic negative selection was used to enrich CD4+ T cells, after which naive cells were positively selected on CD45RA and the negative fraction became the memory subset. Blood was collected by leukapheresis, and PBMCs were isolated by Ficoll-Histopaque density gradient centrifugation and then cryopreserved in liquid nitrogen vapor phase. Analytical flow cytometry was used to check the purity and quantity of every magnetically sorted T cell population. Genomic DNA was isolated from each sorted fraction and quantified by UV absorbance on a Nanodrop 2000c. A note on this clone: There is no known antigen for this receptor. Base qualities are missing; no much larger clone stands one base away.

Study-wide conclusions, independent of this receptor: Even with the large sequencing depth, rarefaction of the sorted-subset datasets indicated that sequencing was incomplete. Naive subsets generally had larger estimated clonotype richness than memory subsets did. Only blood was sampled, and tissue TCR repertoires likely differ from those in blood. Across a few donors, about 4.5% of naive CD4, roughly 3.3% of naive CD8, around 2.1% of memory CD4, and approximately 0.4% of memory CD8 clonotypes were shared. Clonotypes shared by all four sorted-subset donors showed higher generation probabilities than non-shared clonotypes. The genetic and exposure-history diversity represented was limited by the small number of donors. Pairwise subsampling led to the expectation that sequencing depth would affect the degree of clonotype sharing among donors.

This clonotype originated in a young man in good health. The sequencing input was naive CD4+ T cells sorted from blood. Interpreted using the paper, the cell subset or site label stands for: CD45RA+ positively selected. Recombination linked TRBV5-1 to TRBJ2-7, with the D gene not confidently named. The DNA sequence is as follows: TGCGCCAGCAGCTTGGTGCCGGGTTTCGAGTACGAGCAGTACTTC. The encoded protein is CASSLVPGFEYEQYF.